The sequence of this T cell receptor beta chain was determined in a study of shared clonotypes between healthy human individuals. CDR1 is MGHRA and CDR2 is YSYEKL in the germline V gene. V was pared by 3 bases and J by 4 bases, with 19 bases between. The CDR3 is made up of 16 amino acids. Sequenced by immunoSEQ multiplex PCR; TCRdb stores in-frame clones only, minus some. The sample has around 95,000 clones; 67% are singletons. The genes are TRBV4-1 and TRBJ2-7, with no clear D. This sequence originates from a young man in good health. The sequenced material came from memory CD8+ T cells sorted from blood. Subset in this sample: CD45RO+ cells pooled with CCR7-negative TemRA cells. The CDR3 region has the DNA TGCGCCAGCAGCCATCAAAGCCTCCTACCCCCGTACGAGCAGTACTTC. It is translated as CASSHQSLLPPYEQYF.